The clone carrying this TCR beta chain was observed at least ten times. Its cognate antigen is unknown. This specimen comes from a study of CD8 T cells in ankylosing spondylitis. Overall study findings and caveats: Roughly eight highly homologous variants made up a TCR beta motif, and this motif appeared characteristic of ankylosing spondylitis blood. Previously reported in reactive arthritis synovial fluid and blood were some of the motif variants. Reportedly, significant enrichment of disease-linked clones occurred in matched ankylosing spondylitis synovial fluid. The disease-linked clones had a CD8+ phenotype and low blood frequencies.

The V gene's germline CDR1 is SQVTM and CDR2 ANQGSEA. The CDR3 length is 14 residues. Trimming left V 7 bases short and J 2 bases short, with 17 bases between. The TCR beta libraries were generated through quantitative 5'-RACE incorporating molecular barcodes. One entry per CDR3 protein results from TCRdb running MiXCR on the 5' RACE reads. The sample carries fewer than 550,000 distinct CDR3 sequences, approximately 5% recorded once. The source of this sequence is a male donor with ankylosing spondylitis. The V gene is TRBV29-1, the J gene TRBJ1-2, with D maybe TRBD1 (6 bases). The source material was blood, either unsorted or a sorted T cell fraction (not recorded which). The CDR3 DNA sequence: TGCAGCGCCGGGGGCGGAGAACAAAACTATGGCTACACCTTC. This codes for CSAGGGEQNYGYTF.